These T cell receptor beta chains were read from a single sample in a study of CD8 T cells in ankylosing spondylitis. TCRdb independently ran MiXCR on the 5' RACE reads; one entry per CDR3 protein. The sample shows 200,000 to 250,000 distinct CDR3 sequences, around 20% of them seen only once. Sequenced material: blood, either unsorted or a sorted T cell fraction (not recorded which). The receptors stem from a male donor with ankylosing spondylitis. CDR3s leave out the opening cysteine and the closing phenylalanine or tryptophan.

TRBV5-1	TRBJ2-7	ASSLYTGQYYEQY
TRBV20-1	TRBJ2-7	SARGVSSTYEQY
TRBV7-8	TRBJ2-7	ASSHRLAPSSYEQY
TRBV6-1	TRBJ2-4	ASSEDLGTGNIQY
TRBV20-1	TRBJ2-7	SAVADSTYEQY
TRBV12-3/TRBV12-4	TRBJ2-3	ASSSSDTQY
TRBV7-3	TRBJ1-1	ASSSGDRGWTEAF
TRBV20-1	TRBJ1-1	SASDPENTEAF
TRBV10-3	TRBJ2-1	AISPSGASYNEQF
TRBV5-1	TRBJ2-7	ASSWGTGALYEQY
TRBV12-3/TRBV12-4	TRBJ2-3	ASSFVPIGGTDTQY
TRBV6-5	TRBJ2-1	ASSYSGQGAGYNEQF
TRBV12-3/TRBV12-4	TRBJ1-1	ASSFTGDTEAF
TRBV3-1	TRBJ2-3	ASSPSHGPDTQY
TRBV20-1	TRBJ1-2	SASVPLINYGYT